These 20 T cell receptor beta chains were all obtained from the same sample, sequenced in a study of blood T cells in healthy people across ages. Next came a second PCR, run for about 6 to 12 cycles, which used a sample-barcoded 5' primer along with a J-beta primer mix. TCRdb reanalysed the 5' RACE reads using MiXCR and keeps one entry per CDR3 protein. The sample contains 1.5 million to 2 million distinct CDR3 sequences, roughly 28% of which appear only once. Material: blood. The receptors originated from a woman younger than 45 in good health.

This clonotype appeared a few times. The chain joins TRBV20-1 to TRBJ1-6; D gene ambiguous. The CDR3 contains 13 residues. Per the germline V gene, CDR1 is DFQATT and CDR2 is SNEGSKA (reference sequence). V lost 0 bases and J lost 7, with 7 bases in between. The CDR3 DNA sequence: TGCAGTGCTAGAGAAGGAGGAAATTCACCCCTCCACTTT. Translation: CSAREGGNSPLHF.

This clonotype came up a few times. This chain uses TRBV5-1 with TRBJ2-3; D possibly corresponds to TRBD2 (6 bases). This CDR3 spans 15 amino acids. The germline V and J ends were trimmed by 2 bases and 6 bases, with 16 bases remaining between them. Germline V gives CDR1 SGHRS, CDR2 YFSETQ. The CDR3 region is CASSFGGVQRDTQYF. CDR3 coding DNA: TGCGCCAGCAGCTTTGGCGGGGTTCAGCGGGATACGCAGTATTTT.

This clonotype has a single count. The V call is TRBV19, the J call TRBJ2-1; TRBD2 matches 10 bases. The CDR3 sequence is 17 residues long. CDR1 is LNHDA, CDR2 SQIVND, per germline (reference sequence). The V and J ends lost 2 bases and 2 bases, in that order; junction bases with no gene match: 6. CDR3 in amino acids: CASSISASGSPYNEQFF. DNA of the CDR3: TGTGCCAGTAGTATATCGGCTAGCGGGAGTCCCTACAATGAGCAGTTCTTC. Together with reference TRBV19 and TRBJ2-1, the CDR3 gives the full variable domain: DGGITQSPKYLFRKEGQNVTLSCEQNLNHDAMYWYRQDPGQGLRLIYYSQIVNDFQKGDIAEGYSVSREKKESFPLTVTSAQKNPTAFYLCASSISASGSPYNEQFFGPGTRLTVL.

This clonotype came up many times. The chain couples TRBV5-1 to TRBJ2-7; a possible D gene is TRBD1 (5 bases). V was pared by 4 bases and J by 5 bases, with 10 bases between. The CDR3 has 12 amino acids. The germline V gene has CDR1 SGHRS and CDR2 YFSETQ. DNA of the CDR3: TGCGCCAGCAGCCCCCAAGGGGACGAGCAGTACTTC. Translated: CASSPQGDEQYF.

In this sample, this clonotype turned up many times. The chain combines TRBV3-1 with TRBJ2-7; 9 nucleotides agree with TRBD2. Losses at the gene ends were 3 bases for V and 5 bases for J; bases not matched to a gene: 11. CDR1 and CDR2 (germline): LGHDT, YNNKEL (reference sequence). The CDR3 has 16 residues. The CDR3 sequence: CASSHPAASGNNEQYF. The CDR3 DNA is TGTGCCAGCAGCCATCCTGCGGCTAGCGGGAATAACGAGCAGTACTTC.

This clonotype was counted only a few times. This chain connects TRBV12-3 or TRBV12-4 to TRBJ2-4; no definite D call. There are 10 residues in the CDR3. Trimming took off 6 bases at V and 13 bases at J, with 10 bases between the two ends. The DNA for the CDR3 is TGTGCCAGCAGCGGTAATGAGCAGTACTTC. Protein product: CASSGNEQYF.

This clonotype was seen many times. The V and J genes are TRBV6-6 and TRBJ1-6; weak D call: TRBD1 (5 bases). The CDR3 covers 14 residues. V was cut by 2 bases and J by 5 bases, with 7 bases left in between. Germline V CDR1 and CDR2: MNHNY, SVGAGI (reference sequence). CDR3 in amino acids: CASSYRGNNSPLHF. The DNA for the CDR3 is TGTGCCAGCAGTTACCGGGGCAATAATTCACCCCTCCACTTT.

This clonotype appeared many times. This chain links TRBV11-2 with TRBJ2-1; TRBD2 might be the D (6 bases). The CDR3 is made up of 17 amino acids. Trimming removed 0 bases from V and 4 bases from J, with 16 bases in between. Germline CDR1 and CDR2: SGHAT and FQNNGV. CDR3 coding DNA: TGTGCCAGCAGCTTAGAGGAGGGGCTCCCTCTATACAATGAGCAGTTCTTC. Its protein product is CASSLEEGLPLYNEQFF.

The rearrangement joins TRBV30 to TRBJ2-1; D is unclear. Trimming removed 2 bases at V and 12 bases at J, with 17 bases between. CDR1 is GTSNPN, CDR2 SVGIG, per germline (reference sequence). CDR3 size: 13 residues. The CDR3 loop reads CAWSFGLVHGQFF. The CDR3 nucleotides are TGTGCCTGGAGTTTCGGCCTAGTGCATGGGCAGTTCTTC.

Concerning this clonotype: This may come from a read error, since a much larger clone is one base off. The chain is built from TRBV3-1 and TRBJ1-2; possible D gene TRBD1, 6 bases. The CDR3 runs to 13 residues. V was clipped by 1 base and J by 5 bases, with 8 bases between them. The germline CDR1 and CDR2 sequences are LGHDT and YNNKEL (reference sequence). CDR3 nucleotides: TGTGCCAGCAGCCAAGCCGACAGGTATGGCTACACCTTC. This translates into CASSQADRYGYTF.

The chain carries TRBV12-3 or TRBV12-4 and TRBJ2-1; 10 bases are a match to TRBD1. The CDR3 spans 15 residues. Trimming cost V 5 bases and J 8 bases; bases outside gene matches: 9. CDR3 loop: CASSLTGQGVYEQFF. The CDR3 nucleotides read TGTGCCAGCAGTCTTACTGGACAGGGGGTATATGAGCAGTTCTTC.

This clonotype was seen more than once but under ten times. The CDR3 is CASGDSACYGYTF. The CDR3 DNA reads as TGTGCCAGCGGGGACAGCGCCTGCTATGGCTACACCTTC. The chain is built from TRBV12-3 or TRBV12-4 and TRBJ1-2; 7 positions match TRBD1. This CDR3 spans 13 amino acids. V dropped 8 bases and J dropped 4; count of bases not matched to a gene: 7.

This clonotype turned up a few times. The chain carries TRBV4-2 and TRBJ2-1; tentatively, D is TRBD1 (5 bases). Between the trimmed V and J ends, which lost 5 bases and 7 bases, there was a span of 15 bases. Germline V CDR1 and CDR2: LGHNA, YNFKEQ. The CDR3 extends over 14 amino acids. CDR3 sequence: CASSALGAGNEQFF. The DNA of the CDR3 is TGTGCCAGCAGCGCCTTGGGCGCAGGGAATGAGCAGTTCTTC.

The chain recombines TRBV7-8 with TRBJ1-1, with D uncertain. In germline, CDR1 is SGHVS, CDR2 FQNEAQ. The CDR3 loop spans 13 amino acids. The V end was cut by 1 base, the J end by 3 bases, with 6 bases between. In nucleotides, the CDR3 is TGTGCCAGCAGCTTAGAAAAGTACACTGAAGCTTTCTTT. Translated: CASSLEKYTEAFF. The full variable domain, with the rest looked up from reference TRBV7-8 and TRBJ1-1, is GAGVSQSPRYKVAKRGQDVALRCDPISGHVSLFWYQQALGQGPEFLTYFQNEAQLDKSGLPSDRFFAERPEGSVSTLKIQRTQQEDSAVYLCASSLEKYTEAFFGQGTRLTVV.

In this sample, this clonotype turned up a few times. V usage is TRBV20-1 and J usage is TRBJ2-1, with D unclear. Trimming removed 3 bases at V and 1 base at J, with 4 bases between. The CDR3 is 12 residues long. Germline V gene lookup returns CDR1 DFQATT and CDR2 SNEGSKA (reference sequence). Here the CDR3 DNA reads TGCAGTGCTAGCGTATCCTACAATGAGCAGTTCTTC. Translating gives CSASVSYNEQFF.

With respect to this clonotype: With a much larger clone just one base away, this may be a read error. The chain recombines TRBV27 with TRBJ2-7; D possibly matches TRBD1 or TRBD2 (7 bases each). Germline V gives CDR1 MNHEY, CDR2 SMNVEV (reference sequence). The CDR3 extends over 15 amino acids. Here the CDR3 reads CASSLYPDRDYGQYF. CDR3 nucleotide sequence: TGTGCCAGCAGTTTGTACCCCGACAGGGACTACGGGCAGTACTTC.

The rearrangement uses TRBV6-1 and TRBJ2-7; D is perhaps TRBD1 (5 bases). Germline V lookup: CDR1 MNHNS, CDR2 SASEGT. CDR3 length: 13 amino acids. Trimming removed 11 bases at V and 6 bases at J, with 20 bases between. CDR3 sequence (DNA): TGTGCCTGCAAGGGGCTAAATACAGGCGAGCAGTACTTC. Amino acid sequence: CACKGLNTGEQYF.

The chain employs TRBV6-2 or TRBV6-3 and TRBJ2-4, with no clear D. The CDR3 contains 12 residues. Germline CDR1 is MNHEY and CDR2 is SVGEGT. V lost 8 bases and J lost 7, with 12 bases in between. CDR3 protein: CASGSGLNIQYF. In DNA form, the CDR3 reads TGTGCCAGCGGGTCAGGCCTCAACATTCAGTACTTC.

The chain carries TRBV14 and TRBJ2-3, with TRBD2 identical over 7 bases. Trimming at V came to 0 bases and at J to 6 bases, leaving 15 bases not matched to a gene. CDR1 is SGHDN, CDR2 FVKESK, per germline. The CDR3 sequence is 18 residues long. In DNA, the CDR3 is TGTGCCAGCAGCCAAGATCCGGGAAGGTCTAGCGGAGTGGATACGCAGTATTTT. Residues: CASSQDPGRSSGVDTQYF. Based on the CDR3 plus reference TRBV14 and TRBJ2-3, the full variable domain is EAGVTQFPSHSVIEKGQTVTLRCDPISGHDNLYWYRRVMGKEIKFLLHFVKESKQDESGMPNNRFLAERTGGTYSTLKVQPAELEDSGVYFCASSQDPGRSSGVDTQYFGPGTRLTVL.

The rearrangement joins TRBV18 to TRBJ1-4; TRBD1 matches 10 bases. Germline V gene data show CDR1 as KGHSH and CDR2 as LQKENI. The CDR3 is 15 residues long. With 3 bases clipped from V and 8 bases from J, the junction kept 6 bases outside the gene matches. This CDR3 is CASSPDRGSYEKLFF. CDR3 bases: TGTGCCAGCTCACCGGACAGGGGGTCCTACGAAAAACTGTTTTTT.